Below are 20 T cell receptor beta chains sequenced from a single sample in a study of control samples from healthy donors and cancer patients. Using immunoSEQ multiplex PCR, the repertoire was profiled, and TCRdb retains in-frame clones only, with some absent. There are under 30,000 clones in the sample; approximately 90% occur only once, and 3% to 5% lies in the top ten. Sequenced: formalin-fixed, paraffin-embedded tissue. These receptor sequences come from a female donor with melanoma.

The V call is TRBV4-1, the J call TRBJ2-5; possible D gene TRBD1, 5 bases. V was trimmed by 4 bases and J by 0 bases, leaving 6 bases between them. The CDR3 is 13 residues long. Germline V lookup: CDR1 MGHRA, CDR2 YSYEKL. The CDR3 reads CASSPTDQETQYF. The CDR3 coding sequence is TGCGCCAGCAGCCCGACAGACCAAGAGACCCAGTACTTC.

The chain uses TRBV28 and TRBJ1-1; no clear D. V was cut by 6 bases and J by 1 base, with 12 bases left in between. This CDR3 comprises 14 residues. Per germline, CDR1 MDHEN and CDR2 SYDVKM. The CDR3 nucleotides read TGTGCCAGCAGATTCCGCCGGGCGAACACTGAAGCTTTCTTT. Translating it yields CASRFRRANTEAFF.

The chain is built from TRBV9 and TRBJ2-1, with unresolved D. CDR3 length: 15 amino acids. V dropped 4 bases and J dropped 6 bases, with 17 bases sitting between them. The germline gives CDR1 SGDLS, CDR2 YYNGEE. CDR3 sequence reads: CASSTQQGSINEQFF. The CDR3 DNA reads as TGTGCCAGCAGCACCCAACAAGGCTCTATCAATGAGCAGTTCTTC.

The J gene is TRBJ1-1, the V gene TRBV4-1; a possible D gene is TRBD1 (6 bases). The CDR3 length is 14 residues. Germline values: CDR1 MGHRA, CDR2 YSYEKL. V was clipped by 7 bases and J by 11 bases, with 23 bases between them. CDR3 sequence reads: CASNSGGGGARAFF. CDR3 nucleotides: TGCGCCAGCAACTCCGGGGGAGGGGGGGCTAGGGCTTTCTTT.

V and J are TRBV19 and TRBJ2-2; D is uncertain. The CDR3 is made up of 13 amino acids. Trimming took 0 bases from V and 6 from J, leaving 5 bases between them. Germline V gene lookup returns CDR1 LNHDA and CDR2 SQIVND (reference sequence). This CDR3 is CASSIEGSGELFF. The CDR3 region has the DNA TGTGCCAGTAGTATAGAAGGGTCCGGGGAGCTGTTTTTT.

The chain has TRBV5-6 and TRBJ2-3; a weak D match, TRBD2 (5 bases). Germline CDR1 is SGHDT and CDR2 is YYEEEE. The CDR3 is 14 amino acids. V was clipped by 4 bases and J by 3 bases, with 12 bases between them. Written as DNA, the CDR3 is TGTGCCAGCAGCAGAGGGCGAGGGACAGATACGCAGTATTTT. This encodes CASSRGRGTDTQYF.

The chain joins TRBV5-6 to TRBJ2-7; D is undetermined. V was cut by 4 bases and J by 5 bases, with 16 bases left in between. The CDR3 length is 14 residues. Per germline, CDR1 SGHDT and CDR2 YYEEEE. CDR3 region: CASSPLRRAHEQYF. CDR3 DNA sequence: TGTGCCAGCAGCCCGTTACGCCGGGCCCACGAGCAGTACTTC.

By sample share, this clone is medium-sized (0.01 to 0.1%). The junction differs from germline at one of its ends, possibly a read error. The chain has TRBV9 and TRBJ2-1, with 9 bases that match TRBD2. CDR3 length: 15 amino acids. Germline V gene lookup returns CDR1 SGDLS and CDR2 YYNGEE. CDR3 coding DNA: TGTGCCAGCAGTGTAGCGGGAGTGGAGCTCAATGAGCAGTTCTTC. Its translation: CASSVAGVELNEQFF.

The rearrangement uses TRBV14 and TRBJ2-3; D possibly matches TRBD1 or TRBD2 (5 bases each). The CDR3 sequence is 15 residues long. The germline CDR1 and CDR2 sequences are SGHDN and FVKESK. V was shortened by 4 bases and J by 2 bases, with 13 bases between the two germline ends. The CDR3 DNA reads as TGTGCCAGCAGCCGACAGCTAGCTTCCACAGATACGCAGTATTTT. It codes for CASSRQLASTDTQYF.

Comments on this clone: One junction end disagrees with the germline gene, perhaps due to a read error. The rearrangement joins TRBV10-3 to TRBJ1-1; TRBD1 agrees at 8 bases. The CDR3 extends over 13 amino acids. CDR1 is ENHRY and CDR2 is SYGVKD in the germline V gene. The CDR3 bases are TGTGCCATCAGGGGGGGACAGGTAGAGACCAGTAGTTTT. Protein sequence: CAIRGGQVETSSF.

The J gene is TRBJ1-4, the V gene TRBV5-8, with D hard to call. CDR1 and CDR2 from the germline V gene are SGHTS and YDEGEE. There are 13 residues in the CDR3. V was trimmed by 3 bases and J by 8 bases, leaving 11 bases between them. DNA of the CDR3: TGTGCCAGCAGCTCCTACGTGGAGGAAAAACTGTTTTTT. It translates to CASSSYVEEKLFF.

V and J are TRBV18 and TRBJ1-5, with no clear D. V was pared by 3 bases and J by 1 base, with 7 bases between. This CDR3 spans 14 amino acids. Per the germline V gene, CDR1 is KGHSH and CDR2 is LQKENI. The CDR3 nucleotides read TGTGCCAGCTCACCGGACGGAAGCAATCAGCCCCAGCATTTT. Translating it yields CASSPDGSNQPQHF.

This chain links TRBV5-1 with TRBJ2-1; 8 positions match TRBD1. The V gene's germline CDR1 is SGHRS and CDR2 YFSETQ. The CDR3 runs to 14 residues. With V trimmed by 5 bases and J by 9 bases, 10 bases remained unmatched. The CDR3 protein is CASSQGQGWGEQFF. CDR3 sequence (DNA): TGCGCCAGCAGTCAAGGACAGGGTTGGGGTGAGCAGTTCTTC.

The chain has TRBV27 and TRBJ2-4; 10 bases are a match to TRBD1. This CDR3 is built from 14 residues. The V and J ends lost 6 bases and 14 bases, in that order; junction bases with no gene match: 13. Per the germline V gene, CDR1 is MNHEY and CDR2 is SMNVEV (reference sequence). As DNA, the CDR3 is TGTGCCAGCAGCCGCCGGGACAGGGGAACGGGAGAGTACTTC. It codes for CASSRRDRGTGEYF.

This clone appeared a single time. This rearrangement joins TRBV5-4 to TRBJ2-6; 7 bases are a match to TRBD1. Trimming removed 0 bases from V and 1 base from J; junction bases left unmatched: 4. Per germline, CDR1 SGHNT and CDR2 YYREEE (reference sequence). The CDR3 runs 17 residues. CDR3 bases: TGTGCCAGCAGCTTGGTGGGACAGAGGTCTGGGGCCAACGTCCTGACTTTC. Translated, it gives CASSLVGQRSGANVLTF.

The rearrangement links TRBV6-9 to TRBJ2-7; 8 bases line up with TRBD1. CDR1 is MNHGY, CDR2 SVAAGI, per germline. The CDR3 spans 13 residues. Trimming cost V 7 bases and J 6 bases; bases outside gene matches: 8. The CDR3 sequence: CASILTGAIEQYF. DNA for the CDR3: TGTGCCAGCATCCTGACAGGGGCCATCGAGCAGTACTTC.

The chain couples TRBV10-2 to TRBJ2-7; 10 nucleotides align to TRBD2. This CDR3 is 14 amino acids long. J gave up 3 bases and V 7 bases, and 6 bases lay outside the gene matches. Germline V gene sequence: CDR1 WSHSY, CDR2 SAAADI. The CDR3 DNA reads TGCGCCAGCACACTAGCGGGGAGAAACTACGAGCAGTACTTC. It codes for CASTLAGRNYEQYF.

The rearrangement uses TRBV12-1 and TRBJ2-7; the table's D call, TRBD2, was not checked against the DNA. TRBV12-1 is tagged as a pseudogene. This CDR3 is built from 18 residues. Written as DNA, the CDR3 is TGTGCCAGCAGCTCCTACCTCAACCTAGAGAGCACATACTACGAGCAGTACTTC. It translates to CASSSYLNLESTYYEQYF.

V and J are TRBV28 and TRBJ2-7; 7 bases agree with TRBD1. The ends lost 5 bases at V and 5 bases at J; junction bases unmatched: 9. Germline V gives CDR1 MDHEN, CDR2 SYDVKM. The CDR3 runs 14 residues. The CDR3 sequence is CASSLNRGGDEQYF. DNA for the CDR3: TGTGCCAGCAGTCTCAACAGGGGCGGCGACGAGCAGTACTTC.

The V gene is TRBV5-1, the J gene TRBJ2-2; a weak D match, TRBD2 (5 bases). Germline V CDR1 and CDR2: SGHRS, YFSETQ. Deletions cut 2 bases from V and 5 bases from J, with 7 bases between. The CDR3 is made up of 13 amino acids. For the CDR3, the DNA is TGCGCCAGCAGCTTTGCGGGTACCGGGGAGCTGTTTTTT. It codes for CASSFAGTGELFF.